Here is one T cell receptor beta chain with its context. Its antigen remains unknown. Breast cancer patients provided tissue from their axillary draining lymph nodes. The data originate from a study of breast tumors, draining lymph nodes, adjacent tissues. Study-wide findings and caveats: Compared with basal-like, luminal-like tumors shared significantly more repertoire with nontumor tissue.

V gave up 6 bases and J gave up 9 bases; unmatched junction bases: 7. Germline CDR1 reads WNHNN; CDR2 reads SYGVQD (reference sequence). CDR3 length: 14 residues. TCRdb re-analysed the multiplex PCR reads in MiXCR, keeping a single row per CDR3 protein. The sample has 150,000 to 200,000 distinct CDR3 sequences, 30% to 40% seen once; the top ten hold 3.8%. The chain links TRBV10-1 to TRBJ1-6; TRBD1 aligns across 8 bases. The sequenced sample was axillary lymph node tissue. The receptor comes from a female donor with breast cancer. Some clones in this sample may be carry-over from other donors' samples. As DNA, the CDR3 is TGCGCCAGCAGCGTTCGGGACAGGATTTCACCCCTCCACTTT. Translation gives CASSVRDRISPLHF.